The rows below give T cell receptor beta chains drawn from one sample of a study of OX40 agonist ivuxolimab in advanced cancers. Libraries were prepared by immunoSEQ multiplex PCR; TCRdb keeps only in-frame clonotypes and omits some of them. The sample lists around 45,000 clones; 85% to 90% were seen once. The sample in question was CD4+ or CD8+ T cells sorted from blood, obtained in a trial of the OX40 agonist ivuxolimab. The receptor source for this set is an adult with an advanced solid tumor such as melanoma, head and neck, liver or kidney cancer. Both conserved end residues are part of each CDR3.

v_call	cdr3_aa
TRBV21-1	CGTIPTSSQEVYEQYF
TRBV30	CAWSTGVSKTQYF
TRBV6-1	CASRGDSGSPYEQYF
TRBV18	CASSPGTGIADTQYF
TRBV4-2	CASSPSVDTGELFF
TRBV6-5	CASTQGASTDTQYF
TRBV7-2	CASSLGARTDTQYF
TRBV19	CASSGREPEPYGYTF
TRBV27	CASSLMAASTDTQYF
TRBV5-1	CASSLLGLGQGYNEQFF
TRBV28	CASKRQGFNQPQHF
TRBV27	CASSSSNSNTGELFF
TRBV7-8	CASSLGTMPNYGYTF
TRBV7-9	CASSPQQGSDTIYF
TRBV30	CAWSRDRNYQPQHF
TRBV6-1	CASSEAKGAFNEQFF
TRBV28	CASNWGPTEAFF
TRBV28	CASSRPRESPYEQYF
TRBV5-1	CASSLAGPPNDNEQFF
TRBV30	CAWGYGRSTDTQYF
TRBV18	CASSPTRGGEQYF
TRBV6-1	CASSEGQGVYNEQFF
TRBV5-1	CASRSGTNTGELFF
TRBV5-6	CASSRTGPGNQPQHF
TRBV7-2	CASSSLVPETQYF
TRBV7-2	CASSLGSRGHYGYTF
TRBV11-2	CASSETSGRGTDTQYF
TRBV11-2	CASSSLTGGDTEAFF
TRBV19	CASSIDRGNNSPLHF
TRBV15	CATSDQRIGYTF
TRBV7-9	CASSLFLAGRDEQFF
TRBV6-1	CASEGFSYNEQFF
TRBV25-1	CASSEQGPNQPQHF
TRBV10-3	CAISHSLLATGELFF
TRBV7-3	CASSLGDTSLNTGELFF
TRBV28	CASSLNQPQHF
TRBV4-3	CASSRDGEQGIPYEQYF
TRBV5-1	CASSPSSAVAGVAKNIQYF
TRBV19	CASSTAVDSNQPQHF
TRBV11-1	CASSLETYSYEQYF
TRBV7-6	CASSSRTGGDETQYF
TRBV28	CASSRPDRGYGYTF